This T cell receptor beta chain came from a study of PD-L1 blockade in urothelial cancer. The wider study: Intravenous atezolizumab, 1,200 mg every 3 weeks, was begun by patients in the mid-2010s. Patients with male sex and bladder-origin urothelial cancer accounted for most of the 29 enrolled.

Sequencing was performed with immunoSEQ multiplex PCR; in TCRdb, only in-frame clones are kept and a portion is missing. This sample has 83,000 or so clones, with 70% to 90% found just once. Stated time point: peripheral blood 6 weeks after treatment start. Per patient, between 1 and 8 samples were collected at pretreatment and on-treatment time points. Study-wide results and limits: Durable-benefit cases showed more tumor-associated blood clone expansion at 3 weeks.

Regarding this clone: The antigen remains undetermined.

The CDR3 has 16 amino acids. The germline V gene has CDR1 SEHNR and CDR2 FQNEAQ (reference sequence). V shed 5 bases and J 2 bases; nucleotides not matched to a gene: 11. The TCR was taken from a man between 65 and 79 years old with urothelial cancer. The chain uses TRBV7-9 and TRBJ1-2; 7 nucleotides line up with TRBD1. The input for sequencing was PBMCs, taken around atezolizumab (anti-PD-L1) treatment. The DNA of the CDR3 is TGTGCCAGCAGCCAAAACACGGGACAGAGAAACTATGGCTACACCTTC. It encodes CASSQNTGQRNYGYTF.